Described below is a single T cell receptor beta chain sequence and its context. What antigen it recognizes has not been identified. Base-call qualities are not available, and no considerably larger clone is one nucleotide away. The source of the sample is a study of cytomegalovirus exposure and HLA in healthy donors (TCRdb year 2017). Regarding the complete study: An earlier analysis of roughly 500 of the donors reported 276 Gb of sequence data and around 110 million unique TCR beta sequences obtained from about 200 million T cells. Both class I and class II loci were covered by HLA typing, at four-digit resolution. To predict cytomegalovirus infection status, the study combined high-throughput TCR immunosequencing, statistical association of individual TCRs with disease status, and machine learning. To study patterns of TCR occurrence, a later analysis re-analyzed previously published TCR beta repertoires from around 700 donors and added high-resolution HLA genotyping. The study used immunosequencing to profile the T cell repertoires of 670 or so subjects and linked those repertoires to cytomegalovirus serostatus. Rather than drawing on any new phenotypic data, the later analysis identified candidate immune exposures from TCR beta sequences and the way those sequences occurred across donors. Donor age, sex, ethnicity and CMV serostatus were collected together with the repertoire data. A later genetic analysis used genome-wide SNP genotypes for about 65% of the 666 donors, treating that subset as a discovery cohort. An early release that covered some 630 HLA-typed donors contained about 300 gigabases of sequencing data and tens of millions of unique TCR sequences. Among some 410 genotyped donors of the cohort, an average of around 250,000 unique TCR beta nucleotide sequences was sequenced per donor, of which roughly 18% were non-productive. The number of typed donors differed by locus: 629-630 for A, B, C, DRB1 and DQB1; approximately 540 for DQA1; 600 to 610 for DPA1; and around 450 for DPB1. The aim of the study was to test whether cataloging public T cell receptors could identify signatures of past pathogen exposure. Every discovery cohort repertoire had been produced on one sequencing platform. An earlier analysis of roughly 580 of the donors used high-throughput TCR beta sequencing to judge whether each TCR beta V gene segment behaved as functional or pseudogenic. Of the approximately 400 genotyped donors, 70% to 90% were placed in the genetic ancestry cluster associated with self-reported Caucasian donors. A separate validation cohort of more than 100 different subjects was used in addition to the roughly 670-subject first cohort. Because of strong linkage in the cohort, roughly five DR-DQ haplotypes were treated as single units for association and clustering. Overall results and qualifications from the work: Correlated functional status among segregating V segments might be attributable to linkage disequilibrium, but an unknown experimental factor could not be ruled out. A later analysis associated about 16,000 TCR beta sequences with specific HLA alleles at a false discovery rate of 0.05. The only immune exposure information available for the cohort was CMV serostatus. An earlier analysis of approximately 540 of the donors showed that most TCR beta V segments appeared in productive rearrangements either about 87% or about 30% of the time, which broadly matched IMGT annotations. In a later analysis, most CMV-associated TCR beta chains were found to appear HLA-restricted, with HLA associations seemingly driven largely by CMV exposure. A further reported finding was that TCR beta sequences accurately predicted the HLA-A and HLA-B alleles for most subjects in the first cohort. Cytomegalovirus status was reported to be diagnosed by the classifier with high specificity and sensitivity in both the original and validation cohorts. Because some donors lacked HLA typing at each locus, the association tests relied only on the typed subset. When HLA alleles, especially DR and DQ, strongly co-occurred, attributing TCR associations to individual alleles was difficult. The authors suggested that the approach could potentially be extended to other disease states and immunological phenotypes. According to a later analysis, parvovirus B19, influenza, CMV and Epstein-Barr virus appeared linked to several top co-occurrence clusters. Presence/absence analyses assumed roughly uniform sequencing depth across donors, an assumption that may not hold. The cohort was sequenced for TCR beta chains only, and without alpha or paired-chain data the features that could be detected were limited. Over 15 rarely observed V segments, including chromosome 9 orphons, were excluded from the earlier analysis of 550 to 700 of the donors because counts were too low. In a later analysis, HLA-associated TCR beta chains showed more clonal expansion and lower generation probabilities than non-associated chains that were equally common. A cluster of highly shared sequence variants was judged likely to be a technical artifact of the sequencing pipeline. In a later genetic analysis, a missense DCLRE1C variant was associated with V-gene and J-gene trimming of TCR beta chains, and the association was replicated in an independent cohort. In a later analysis, TCR association rates were found to vary across HLA loci, with the most associated TCRs seen for DRB1 alleles and the fewest for HLA-C alleles. Some IMGT-functional V segments, including TRBV6-2 and TRBV6-3, could not be told apart with the 87-base-pair reads, so those segments were excluded. Compared with the roughly 700-donor mean, donors in an Asian-associated ancestry cluster had fewer N-insertions in productive TCRs, according to a later genetic analysis. In vitro tests confirmed that a few of the cytomegalovirus-associated TCR beta chains recognize cytomegalovirus antigens. While some public TCRs were present in many individuals, most TCR sequences turned up only very rarely across donors. A total of roughly 160 TCR beta chains were listed by the study as associated with cytomegalovirus.

Library prep was done by the immunoSEQ multiplex PCR assay. The multiplex PCR relied on a mix of 60 forward primers for TCR Vbeta segments and 13 reverse primers for TCR Jbeta segments. The CDR3 region of rearranged TCR beta genes was amplified from genomic DNA by a multiplex PCR assay. The Illumina HiSeq System was used to sequence the amplified TCR beta libraries as 87-base-pair reads. The paper's data handling went like this. Across the 500 to 700 repertoires, a later analysis counted 80 million or so unique TCR beta chains, roughly 11 million of which were shared by at least two donors. To remove PCR and sequencing errors, raw reads were error-corrected and collapsed into unique sequences using a nearest-neighbor algorithm that merged closely related sequences. Alignment of CDR3 sequences to IMGT reference sequences was used to assign V, D and J gene segments. Each retained sequence needed at least a six-nucleotide match to both a V gene segment and a J gene segment. Rearrangements were classified as productive when the CDR3 lacked stop codons and remained in frame with V and J, and all other rearrangements were classified as non-productive. Following IMGT convention, CDR3 was defined as the stretch from the second conserved V-encoded cysteine up to the conserved J-encoded phenylalanine. In an earlier analysis of around 640 of the donors, sequences lacking an unambiguous match to a single V gene segment were excluded. An earlier analysis of a few hundred of the donors called V segments functional above 56.7% productive rearrangements and segregating when the between-donor standard deviation exceeded 5%. To diagnose cytomegalovirus status from the catalog of TCR beta chain sequences, a statistical classification framework was built. In a later analysis, TCR nucleotide sequences were compared against IMGT/GENE-DB human TR gene sequences so that V and J genes could be assigned. Using the TCRdist pipeline, a later analysis assigned CDR3 sequences along with most-parsimonious VDJ recombination scenarios. In a later analysis, each TCR beta chain was defined by its CDR3 amino acid sequence together with its V-gene family, and reads lacking a unique V-gene family were excluded. A later analysis removed 592 highly shared, low-generation-probability nucleotide sequences to deal with suspected cross-contamination and a sequencing artifact. A later analysis calculated a clonal expansion index for each public chain from normalized within-repertoire ranks of inferred template counts. In a later analysis, generation probabilities were computed with a VDJ recombination model fitted to out-of-frame rearrangements, and the resulting probabilities were checked against IGoR. In a later analysis, hypergeometric tests were used to score TCR-TCR, TCR-HLA and TCR-CMV co-occurrence, with a repertoire-size bias correction applied to TCR pairs. To estimate false discovery rates, a later analysis permuted the HLA or CMV assignments 20 times. In a later analysis, co-occurring TCRs were grouped using DBSCAN, and TCRdist sequence similarity was added for clustering within HLA-allele-positive subsets. Co-occurrence clustering excluded repertoires with fewer than 30,000 or more than 120,000 public chains, plus five with anomalous nucleotide sharing. TCRdb provides this immuneACCESS table in a form limited to in-frame rearrangements. Some clones are lacking; in checked studies, under half of them reflect an unresolved V gene, and why the rest are absent is not known. V and J calls and clone size are as listed in that table; D and trimming were resolved from the DNA. This sample lists around 130,000 clones; 60% to 80% were detected once. Together, the top ten hold about 2.6% of the sample.

The CDR3 has 16 amino acids, counting the end cysteine and phenylalanine. Only CDR3 DNA remains: 48 bases, in frame from the first base. Per the germline V gene (reference sequence), LNHDA is the CDR1 and SQIVND is the CDR2. Relative to germline, V is 5 bases shorter and J is 5 bases shorter, with 21 bases between their ends. In total, roughly 670 healthy bone marrow donors made up the cohort. At the time of sampling, every cohort member was nominally healthy, though immune exposures that went unrecorded were likely present. The donor tested CMV seropositive and was one of the 289 seropositive cohort members. A peripheral blood sample was collected from each donor, and TCR beta sequencing was performed on peripheral blood mononuclear cells. The Qiagen DNeasy Blood Extraction Kit was used to extract genomic DNA from the blood cell samples.

The source of this sequence is a woman aged 55-69 years in good health and CMV-seropositive. The chain is made from TRBV19 and TRBJ1-1; no D segment can be confidently identified. The sample consisted of PBMCs. The DNA is TGTGCCAGTAGTCCAACCCGTGCCGGGAGAAGGACTGAAGCTTTCTTT. Its protein product is CASSPTRAGRRTEAFF.